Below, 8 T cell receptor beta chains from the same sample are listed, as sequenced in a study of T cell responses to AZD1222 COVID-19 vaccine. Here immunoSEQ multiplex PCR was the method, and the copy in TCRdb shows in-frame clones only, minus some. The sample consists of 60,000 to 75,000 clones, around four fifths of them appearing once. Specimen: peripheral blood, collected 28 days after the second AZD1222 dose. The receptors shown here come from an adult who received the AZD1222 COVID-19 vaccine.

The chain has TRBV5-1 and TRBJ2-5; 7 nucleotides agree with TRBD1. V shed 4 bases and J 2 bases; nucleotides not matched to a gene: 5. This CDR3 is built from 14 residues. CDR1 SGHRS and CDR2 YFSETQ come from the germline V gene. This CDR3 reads CASSPAGGQETQYF. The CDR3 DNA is TGCGCCAGCAGCCCCGCAGGGGGACAAGAGACCCAGTACTTC.

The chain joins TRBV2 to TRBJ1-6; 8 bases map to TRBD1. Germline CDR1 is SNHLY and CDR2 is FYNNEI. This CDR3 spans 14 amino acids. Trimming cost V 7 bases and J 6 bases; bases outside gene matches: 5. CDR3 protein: CASKQGAGNSPLHF. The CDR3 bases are TGTGCCAGCAAGCAGGGGGCGGGTAATTCACCCCTCCACTTT.

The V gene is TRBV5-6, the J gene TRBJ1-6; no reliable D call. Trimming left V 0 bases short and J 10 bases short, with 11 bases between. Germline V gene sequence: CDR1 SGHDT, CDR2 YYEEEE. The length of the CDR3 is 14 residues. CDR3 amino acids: CASSLVGRGSPLHF. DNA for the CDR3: TGTGCCAGCAGCTTGGTGGGCAGAGGATCACCCCTCCACTTT.

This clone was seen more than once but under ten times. The CDR3 DNA follows: TGCGCCAGCAGCCAAGGACAGGGAGCAACTAATGAAAAACTGTTTTTT. This gives the protein CASSQGQGATNEKLFF. This chain links TRBV4-1 with TRBJ1-4; TRBD1 matches 7 bases. Germline values: CDR1 MGHRA, CDR2 YSYEKL. V was pared by 1 base and J by 0 bases, with 2 bases of the junction left unmatched. CDR3 size: 16 residues.

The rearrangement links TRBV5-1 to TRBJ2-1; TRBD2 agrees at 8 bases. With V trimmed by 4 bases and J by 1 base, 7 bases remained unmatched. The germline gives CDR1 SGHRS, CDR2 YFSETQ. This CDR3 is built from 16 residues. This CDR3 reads CASSPFAGGSYNEQFF. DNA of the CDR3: TGCGCCAGCAGCCCCTTCGCGGGGGGTTCCTACAATGAGCAGTTCTTC.

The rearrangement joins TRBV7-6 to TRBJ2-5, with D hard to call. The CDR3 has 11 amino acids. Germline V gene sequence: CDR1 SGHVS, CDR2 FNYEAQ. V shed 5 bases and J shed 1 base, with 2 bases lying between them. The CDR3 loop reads CASSLQETQYF. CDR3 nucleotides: TGTGCCAGCAGCCTCCAAGAGACCCAGTACTTC.

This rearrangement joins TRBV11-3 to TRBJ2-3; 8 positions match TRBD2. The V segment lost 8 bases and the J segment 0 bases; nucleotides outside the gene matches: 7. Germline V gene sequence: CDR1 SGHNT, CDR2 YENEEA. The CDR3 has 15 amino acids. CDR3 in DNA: TGTGCCAGCCGAGCGGGGGCGACTAGCACAGATACGCAGTATTTT. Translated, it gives CASRAGATSTDTQYF.

CDR3 sequence (DNA): TGTGCCAGCAGTTACGGTGGACAGGGGAGCGAGCAGTACTTC. Residues: CASSYGGQGSEQYF. The V and J genes are TRBV6-5 and TRBJ2-7, with 9 bases aligning to TRBD1. Germline V CDR1 and CDR2: MNHEY, SVGAGI. The CDR3 sequence is 14 residues long. V lost 2 bases and J lost 6; bases outside the gene matches: 5.